These 25 T cell receptor beta chains were all obtained from the same sample, sequenced in a study of T cell responses to AZD1222 COVID-19 vaccine. Sequencing used immunoSEQ multiplex PCR; TCRdb keeps in-frame clones, though not all of them. The sample lists tens of thousands of clones, over 80% occurring once. The sample here was peripheral blood, taken on day 0 of AZD1222 vaccination. The receptors were sampled from an adult in good health.

This chain links TRBV19 with TRBJ2-7; TRBD1 matches 7 bases. The germline gives CDR1 LNHDA, CDR2 SQIVND (reference sequence). With 0 bases clipped from V and 3 bases from J, the junction kept 11 bases outside the gene matches. The CDR3 totals 17 residues. Here the CDR3 DNA reads TGTGCCAGTAGTATAGACCAGGGGGTAAGCCTCGGCTACGAGCAGTACTTC. The encoded protein is CASSIDQGVSLGYEQYF.

Remarks on this clone: Compared with germline, one end of the junction differs, possibly owing to a read error. The chain employs TRBV7-6 and TRBJ2-7; 7 bases are a match to TRBD2. The CDR3 has 13 amino acids. CDR1 and CDR2 (germline): SGHVS, FNYEAQ. CDR3 coding DNA: TGTGCCAGCAGCTTAGCGTCGGCGGGAGCAGTATCCTTC. Translated, it gives CASSLASAGAVSF.

There are a few counts of this clone. This chain links TRBV30 with TRBJ1-5, with unresolved D. CDR1 and CDR2 (germline): GTSNPN, SVGIG (reference sequence). The CDR3 totals 15 residues. Trimming removed 4 bases from V and 0 bases from J, with 13 bases in between. CDR3 region: CAWTPGGASNQPQHF. The CDR3 DNA reads as TGTGCCTGGACCCCGGGAGGCGCTAGCAATCAGCCCCAGCATTTT.

The CDR3 sequence: CSERGNNQPQHF. The CDR3 DNA reads as TGCAGCGAGAGAGGCAACAATCAGCCCCAGCATTTT. The genes are TRBV29-1 and TRBJ1-5; D is unresolved. Germline lookup yields CDR1 SQVTM and CDR2 ANQGSEA. V was shortened by 7 bases and J by 3 bases, with 10 bases between the two germline ends. The CDR3 consists of 12 residues. Drawing the rest from reference TRBV29-1 and TRBJ1-5, the complete variable domain is SAVISQKPSRDICQRGTSLTIQCQVDSQVTMMFWYRQQPGQSLTLIATANQGSEATYESGFVIDKFPISRPNLTFSTLTVSNMSPEDSSIYLCSERGNNQPQHFGDGTRLSIL.

V gene TRBV9 combines with J gene TRBJ2-5; 10 nucleotides line up with TRBD1. The CDR3 extends over 15 amino acids. In germline, CDR1 is SGDLS, CDR2 YYNGEE. After removal of 3 bases from V and 5 bases from J, the junction contained 7 bases not matched to a gene. CDR3 protein: CASSEDRGLGETQYF. CDR3 DNA sequence: TGTGCCAGCAGCGAAGACAGGGGGCTGGGTGAGACCCAGTACTTC.

The chain is built from TRBV19 and TRBJ2-1; TRBD2 matches 11 bases. This CDR3 has 15 residues. With 7 bases clipped from V and 8 bases from J, the junction kept 10 bases outside the gene matches. Germline CDR1 LNHDA, CDR2 SQIVND (reference sequence). The CDR3 DNA sequence: TGTGCCAGTAACAACTTACTAGCGGGAGTAGATGAGCAGTTCTTC. Translation: CASNNLLAGVDEQFF.

The rearrangement links TRBV15 to TRBJ1-5; 9 positions match TRBD1. This CDR3 is built from 15 residues. Germline V CDR1 and CDR2: LNHNV, YYDKDF (reference sequence). V lost 6 bases and J lost 6; bases outside the gene matches: 9. CDR3 in amino acids: CATSTVGTGSQPQHF. The CDR3 DNA reads TGTGCCACCAGTACCGTAGGGACAGGGTCTCAGCCCCAGCATTTT. The whole variable domain, remainder taken from reference TRBV15 and TRBJ1-5, is DAMVIQNPRYQVTQFGKPVTLSCSQTLNHNVMYWYQQKSSQAPKLLFHYYDKDFNNEADTPDNFQSRRPNTSFCFLDIRSPGLGDTAMYLCATSTVGTGSQPQHFGDGTRLSIL.

The V and J genes are TRBV7-2 and TRBJ2-1; D call uncertain. V was clipped by 2 bases and J by 5 bases, with 10 bases between them. Germline V gives CDR1 SGHTA, CDR2 FQGNSA. CDR3 size: 14 residues. The CDR3 sequence: CASSLSPQNNEQFF. The CDR3 DNA follows: TGTGCCAGCAGCTTATCCCCACAGAACAATGAGCAGTTCTTC.

The genes are TRBV11-3 and TRBJ2-1, with D hard to call. The germline V gene encodes CDR1 SGHNT and CDR2 YENEEA. This CDR3 has 15 amino acids. The germline V and J ends were trimmed by 6 bases and 0 bases, with 12 bases remaining between them. The CDR3 DNA sequence: TGTGCCAGCAGTCAAGGCCAGAGCTCCTACAATGAGCAGTTCTTC. It is translated as CASSQGQSSYNEQFF. Variable domain in full (rest from reference TRBV11-3 and TRBJ2-1): EAGVVQSPRYKIIEKKQPVAFWCNPISGHNTLYWYLQNLGQGPELLIRYENEEAVDDSQLPKDRFSAERLKGVDSTLKIQPAELGDSAVYLCASSQGQSSYNEQFFGPGTRLTVL.

This sequence joins TRBV5-8 and TRBJ1-5; D is undetermined. The CDR3 spans 13 residues. Trimming left V 1 base short and J 3 bases short, with 5 bases between. CDR1 SGHTS and CDR2 YDEGEE come from the germline V gene. The CDR3 protein is CASSLRYNQPQHF. Written as DNA, the CDR3 is TGTGCCAGCAGCTTGAGGTACAATCAGCCCCAGCATTTT.

This clone was detected only a few times. The genes are TRBV5-4 and TRBJ1-2, with TRBD1 matching 7 bases. From germline, CDR1 is SGHNT and CDR2 YYREEE (reference sequence). V dropped 0 bases and J dropped 3; count of bases not matched to a gene: 8. This CDR3 is 16 amino acids long. CDR3 DNA: TGTGCCAGCAGCTTGGACAGGGGTTCGTTTGACTATGGCTACACCTTC. The encoded protein is CASSLDRGSFDYGYTF.

The rearrangement uses TRBV5-8 and TRBJ2-4, with 7 bases aligning to TRBD1. Trimming cost V 2 bases and J 0 bases; bases outside gene matches: 8. The CDR3 is made up of 17 amino acids. From germline, CDR1 is SGHTS and CDR2 YDEGEE. CDR3 nucleotide sequence: TGTGCCAGCAGCTTCTATACAGGGGAGCTAGCCAAAAACATTCAGTACTTC. Amino acids: CASSFYTGELAKNIQYF.

The chain joins TRBV14 to TRBJ1-2; possible D gene TRBD1, 5 bases. CDR1 is SGHDN and CDR2 is FVKESK in the germline V gene. The CDR3 has 13 residues. V lost 8 bases to trimming and J lost 2 bases, with 12 bases between them. CDR3 bases: TGTGCCAGCGCCCCGGGACGGAACTATGGCTACACCTTC. Translated: CASAPGRNYGYTF.

This clone was seen a handful of times. V is TRBV15 and J is TRBJ2-7, with D possibly matching TRBD2 (6 bases). Germline V gene data show CDR1 as LNHNV and CDR2 as YYDKDF (reference sequence). V shed 0 bases and J shed 6 bases, with 21 bases lying between them. This CDR3 has 17 residues. CDR3 in amino acids: CATSREASGGHGSEQYF. The CDR3 region has the DNA TGTGCCACCAGCAGAGAGGCGTCTGGAGGGCACGGCAGCGAGCAGTACTTC.

The chain couples TRBV12-3 or TRBV12-4 to TRBJ1-2; maybe TRBD1 (6 bases). This CDR3 region has 13 residues. Trimming took off 6 bases at V and 0 bases at J, with 8 bases between the two ends. CDR3 region: CASRDSPNYGYTF. The CDR3 coding sequence is TGTGCCAGCAGGGACAGTCCTAACTATGGCTACACCTTC.

In this sample, this clone turned up once. The chain is built from TRBV7-2 and TRBJ1-2; D may be TRBD1 (5 bases). V lost 3 bases and J lost 14, with 16 bases in between. The CDR3 totals 12 residues. Germline V gene lookup returns CDR1 SGHTA and CDR2 FQGNSA. The CDR3 loop reads CASSLEAGSKTF. The CDR3 nucleotides are TGTGCCAGCAGCTTGGAGGCAGGGTCGAAAACCTTC.

This clone was picked up a small number of times. The chain uses TRBV7-9 and TRBJ1-2, with TRBD1 as a possible D gene (6 bases). Germline V gene lookup returns CDR1 SEHNR and CDR2 FQNEAQ (reference sequence). V lost 5 bases to trimming and J lost 6 bases, with 19 bases between them. The CDR3 has 15 residues. CDR3: CASSPPGGGGDGYTF. CDR3 nucleotides: TGTGCCAGCAGCCCCCCGGGGGGCGGGGGGGATGGCTACACCTTC.

The rearrangement links TRBV6-2 or TRBV6-3 to TRBJ2-7, with TRBD2 matching over 8 bases. Trimming removed 5 bases from V and 4 bases from J; junction bases left unmatched: 7. Germline assignment: CDR1 MNHEY and CDR2 SVGEGT. This CDR3 has 14 amino acids. The CDR3 DNA reads as TGTGCCAGCAGTCGTACGACTAGCGTATACGAGCAGTACTTC. Amino acids: CASSRTTSVYEQYF.

The rearrangement links TRBV19 to TRBJ2-5; 7 bases are shared with TRBD2. This CDR3 is built from 14 residues. CDR1 is LNHDA and CDR2 is SQIVND in the germline V gene (reference sequence). V shed 4 bases and J 5 bases; nucleotides not matched to a gene: 7. This CDR3 is CASSTRERYETQYF. The CDR3 DNA sequence: TGTGCCAGTAGTACGCGGGAGCGGTATGAGACCCAGTACTTC.

The rearrangement joins TRBV10-3 to TRBJ2-1, with 8 positions matching TRBD2. The germline gives CDR1 ENHRY, CDR2 SYGVKD. There are 13 residues in the CDR3. Trimming removed 8 bases from V and 6 bases from J; junction bases left unmatched: 6. CDR3 protein: CAIRRAGGNEQFF. The CDR3 nucleotides are TGTGCCATCCGGAGGGCGGGAGGCAATGAGCAGTTCTTC.

The chain carries TRBV4-1 and TRBJ2-1; D is unclear. Per the germline V gene, CDR1 is MGHRA and CDR2 is YSYEKL. The germline V and J ends were trimmed by 2 bases and 13 bases, with 12 bases remaining between them. The CDR3 runs to 12 residues. CDR3 DNA: TGCGCCAGCAGCCAACCGATGGGCCCCCAGTTCTTC. Translating it yields CASSQPMGPQFF.

V gene TRBV3-1 (or the pseudogene TRBV3-2) combines with J gene TRBJ2-1, with 10 bases lining up with TRBD2. The V and J ends lost 1 base and 6 bases, in that order; junction bases with no gene match: 6. Germline V lookup: CDR1 LGHDT, CDR2 YNNKEL (reference sequence). There are 16 residues in the CDR3. Here the CDR3 reads CASSQVRASGSNEQFF. The CDR3 DNA reads TGTGCCAGCAGCCAAGTAAGGGCTAGCGGGAGCAATGAGCAGTTCTTC.

The rearrangement joins TRBV7-8 to TRBJ2-1, with TRBD2 identical over 10 bases. The trim removed 2 bases at V and 8 bases at J, leaving 9 bases unmatched. From germline, CDR1 is SGHVS and CDR2 FQNEAQ. The CDR3 runs to 16 residues. For the CDR3, the DNA is TGTGCCAGCAGCTTAAGTGGGGGACTAGCGCAGGATGAGCAGTTCTTC. This sequence encodes CASSLSGGLAQDEQFF.

The genes are TRBV29-1 and TRBJ2-1; D unclear. V was clipped by 0 bases and J by 8 bases, with 11 bases between them. The CDR3 has 13 residues. Germline CDR1 is SQVTM and CDR2 is ANQGSEA. The CDR3 DNA is TGCAGCGTTGAAGATCGGCGAAGCGATGAGCAGTTCTTC. As protein: CSVEDRRSDEQFF.

The V gene is TRBV7-2, the J gene TRBJ2-5, with a tentative D call TRBD1 (5 bases). V was shortened by 5 bases and J by 2 bases, with 12 bases between the two germline ends. Per germline, CDR1 SGHTA and CDR2 FQGNSA. The CDR3 is 14 residues long. CDR3 in amino acids: CASSPQGMQETQYF. The CDR3 DNA follows: TGTGCCAGCAGCCCCCAGGGAATGCAAGAGACCCAGTACTTC.